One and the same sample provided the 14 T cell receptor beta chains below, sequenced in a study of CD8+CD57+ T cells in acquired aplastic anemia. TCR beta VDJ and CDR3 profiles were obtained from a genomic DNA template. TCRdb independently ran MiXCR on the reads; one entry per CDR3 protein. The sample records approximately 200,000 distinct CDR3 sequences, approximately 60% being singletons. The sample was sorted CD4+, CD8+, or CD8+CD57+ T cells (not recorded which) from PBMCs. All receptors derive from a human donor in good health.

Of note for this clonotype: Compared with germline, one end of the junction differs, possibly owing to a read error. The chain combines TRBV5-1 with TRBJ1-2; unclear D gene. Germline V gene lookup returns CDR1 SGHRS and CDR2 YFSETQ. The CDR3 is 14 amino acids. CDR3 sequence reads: CASNGKSDLCGYTF. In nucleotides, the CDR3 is TGTGCCAGCAACGGGAAGTCTGACCTCTGCGGCTACACCTTC. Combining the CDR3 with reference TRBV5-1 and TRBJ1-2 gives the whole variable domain KAGVTQTPRYLIKTRGQQVTLSCSPISGHRSVSWYQQTPGQGLQFLFEYFSETQRNKGNFPGRFSGRQFSNSRSEMNVSTLELGDSALYLCASNGKSDLCGYTFGSGTRLTVV.

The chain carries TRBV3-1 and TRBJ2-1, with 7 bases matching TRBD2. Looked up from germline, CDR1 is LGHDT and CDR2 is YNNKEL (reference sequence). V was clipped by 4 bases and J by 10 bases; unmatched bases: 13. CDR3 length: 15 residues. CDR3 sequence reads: CASSRDRDYPEEQFF. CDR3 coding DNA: TGTGCCAGCAGCCGGGATAGGGACTACCCCGAGGAGCAGTTCTTC.

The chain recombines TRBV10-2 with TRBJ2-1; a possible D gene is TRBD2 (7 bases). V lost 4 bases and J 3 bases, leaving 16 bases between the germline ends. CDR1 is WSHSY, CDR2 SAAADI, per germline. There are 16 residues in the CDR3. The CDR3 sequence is CASSGVGGGDYNEQFF. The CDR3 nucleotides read TGCGCCAGCAGTGGAGTGGGAGGGGGGGACTACAATGAGCAGTTCTTC.

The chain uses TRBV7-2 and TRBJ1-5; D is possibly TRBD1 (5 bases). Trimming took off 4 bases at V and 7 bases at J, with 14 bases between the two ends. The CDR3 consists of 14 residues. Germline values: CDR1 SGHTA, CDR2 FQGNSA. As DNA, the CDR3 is TGTGCCAGCAGCTCCTATGTATGGGGGCAGCCCCAGCATTTT. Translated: CASSSYVWGQPQHF. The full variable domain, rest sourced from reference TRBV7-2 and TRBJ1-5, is GAGVSQSPSNKVTEKGKDVELRCDPISGHTALYWYRQSLGQGLEFLIYFQGNSAPDKSGLPSDRFSAERTGGSVSTLTIQRTQQEDSAVYLCASSSYVWGQPQHFGDGTRLSIL.

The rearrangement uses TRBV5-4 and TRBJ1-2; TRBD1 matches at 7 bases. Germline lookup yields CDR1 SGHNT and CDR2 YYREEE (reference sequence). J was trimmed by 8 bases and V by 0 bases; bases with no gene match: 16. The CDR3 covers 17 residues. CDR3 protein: CASSLGREGAGRYGYTF. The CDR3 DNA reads TGTGCCAGCAGCTTGGGAAGGGAGGGGGCAGGGAGGTACGGCTACACCTTC. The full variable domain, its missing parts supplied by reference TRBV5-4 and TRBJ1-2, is ETGVTQSPTHLIKTRGQQVTLRCSSQSGHNTVSWYQQALGQGPQFIFQYYREEENGRGNFPPRFSGLQFPNYSSELNVNALELDDSALYLCASSLGREGAGRYGYTFGSGTRLTVV.

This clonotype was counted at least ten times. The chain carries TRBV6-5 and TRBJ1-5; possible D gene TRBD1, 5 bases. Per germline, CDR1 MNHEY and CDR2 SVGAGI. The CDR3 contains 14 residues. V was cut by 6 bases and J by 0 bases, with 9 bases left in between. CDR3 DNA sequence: TGTGCCAGCAGGAAAGACAGTAGCAATCAGCCCCAGCATTTT. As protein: CASRKDSSNQPQHF.

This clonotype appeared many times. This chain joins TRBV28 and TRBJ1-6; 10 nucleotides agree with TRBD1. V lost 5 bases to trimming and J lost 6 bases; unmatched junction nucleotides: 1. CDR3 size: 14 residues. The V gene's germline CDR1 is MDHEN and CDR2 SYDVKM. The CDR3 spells CASSGTGVNSPLHF. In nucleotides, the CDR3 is TGTGCCAGCAGTGGGACAGGGGTTAATTCACCCCTCCACTTT.

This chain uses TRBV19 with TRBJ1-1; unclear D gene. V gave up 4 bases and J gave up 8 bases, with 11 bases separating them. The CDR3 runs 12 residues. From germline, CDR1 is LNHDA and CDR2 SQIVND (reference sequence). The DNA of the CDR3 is TGTGCCAGTAGTACCGCACCCTGGGAAGCTTTCTTT. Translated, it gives CASSTAPWEAFF. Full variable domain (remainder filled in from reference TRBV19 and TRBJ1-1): DGGITQSPKYLFRKEGQNVTLSCEQNLNHDAMYWYRQDPGQGLRLIYYSQIVNDFQKGDIAEGYSVSREKKESFPLTVTSAQKNPTAFYLCASSTAPWEAFFGQGTRLTVV.

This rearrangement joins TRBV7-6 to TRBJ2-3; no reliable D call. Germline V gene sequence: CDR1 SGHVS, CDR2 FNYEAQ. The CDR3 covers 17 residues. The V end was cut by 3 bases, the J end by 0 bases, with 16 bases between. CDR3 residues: CASSFLTGRASTDTQYF. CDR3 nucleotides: TGTGCCAGCAGCTTCCTGACGGGTAGGGCTAGCACAGATACGCAGTATTTT.

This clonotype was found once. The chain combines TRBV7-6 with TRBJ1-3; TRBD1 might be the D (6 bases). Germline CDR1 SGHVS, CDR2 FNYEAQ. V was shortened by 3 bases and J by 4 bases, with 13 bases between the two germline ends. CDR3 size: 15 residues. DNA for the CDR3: TGTGCCAGCAGCTTGGGGGGGGGCGCGGGAAACACCATATATTTT. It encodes CASSLGGGAGNTIYF.

CDR3 sequence (DNA): TGTGCCAGCAGTCCGTCCAGGGTCCCCACCTACGAGCAGTACTTC. Its protein product is CASSPSRVPTYEQYF. The chain carries TRBV7-2 and TRBJ2-7; possible D gene TRBD1, 5 bases. This CDR3 is 15 amino acids long. V was cut by 6 bases and J by 2 bases, with 17 bases left in between. Germline CDR1 reads SGHTA; CDR2 reads FQGNSA.

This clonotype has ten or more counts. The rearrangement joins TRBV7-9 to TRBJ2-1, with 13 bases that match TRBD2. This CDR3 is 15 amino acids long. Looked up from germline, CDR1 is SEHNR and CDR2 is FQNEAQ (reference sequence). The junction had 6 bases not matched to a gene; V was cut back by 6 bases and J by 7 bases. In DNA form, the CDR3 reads TGTGCCAGCAGGGTACTAGCGGGGGGGTTTAATGAGCAGTTCTTC. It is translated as CASRVLAGGFNEQFF. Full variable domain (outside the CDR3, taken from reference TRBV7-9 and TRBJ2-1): DTGVSQNPRHKITKRGQNVTFRCDPISEHNRLYWYRQTLGQGPEFLTYFQNEAQLEKSRLLSDRFSAERPKGSFSTLEIQRTEQGDSAMYLCASRVLAGGFNEQFFGPGTRLTVL.

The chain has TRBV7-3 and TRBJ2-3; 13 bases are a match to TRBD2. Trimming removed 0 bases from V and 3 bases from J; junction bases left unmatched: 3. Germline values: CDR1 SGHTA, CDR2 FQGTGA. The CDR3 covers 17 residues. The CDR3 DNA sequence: TGTGCCAGCAGCTTAACTGAGGGACTAGCGGGGACAGATACGCAGTATTTT. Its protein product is CASSLTEGLAGTDTQYF. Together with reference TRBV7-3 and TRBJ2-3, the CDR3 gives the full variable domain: GAGVSQTPSNKVTEKGKYVELRCDPISGHTALYWYRQSLGQGPEFLIYFQGTGAADDSGLPNDRFFAVRPEGSVSTLKIQRTERGDSAVYLCASSLTEGLAGTDTQYFGPGTRLTVL.

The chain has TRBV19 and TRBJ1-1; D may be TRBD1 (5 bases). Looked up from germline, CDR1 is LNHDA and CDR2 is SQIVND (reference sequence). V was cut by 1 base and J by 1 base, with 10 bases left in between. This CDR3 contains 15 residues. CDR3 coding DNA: TGTGCCAGTAGTATAGGGGGCTCGGGGAACACTGAAGCTTTCTTT. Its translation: CASSIGGSGNTEAFF.